This TCR beta chain emerged from a study of cytomegalovirus exposure and HLA in healthy donors. The junction had 3 bases not matched to a gene; V was cut back by 8 bases and J by 0 bases. This CDR3 contains 15 residues. Germline V lookup: CDR1 LNHDA, CDR2 SQIVND (reference sequence). The PCR was carried out with 60 Vbeta primers and 13 Jbeta primers. Method: immunoSEQ multiplex PCR; TCRdb's copy keeps in-frame clones and lacks some. In the table there are about 190,000 clones, approximately 86% of which are singletons. The chain is built from TRBV19 and TRBJ2-2, with 10 bases matching TRBD2. This clonotype was sampled from a woman aged 18-29 years in good health and CMV-seronegative. Sequencing input: PBMCs. CDR3 bases: TGTGCCAGTGAGCGGGGGGGAACGAACACCGGGGAGCTGTTTTTT. Translated, it gives CASERGGTNTGELFF.